This T cell receptor (beta chain) was documented in a study of tumor-infiltrating lymphocytes in primary liver carcinoma. For the study at large: Stage T1-T3 N0M0 tumors spanned about 4.2 to 10 cm.

Unsorted bulk tissue, roughly 19-33 mg of it, served as the source for co-extraction of RNA and DNA. Treatment of the patients' primary liver carcinoma consisted of surgical resection. From around 500 ng total RNA, TCR beta cDNA was generated with a primer in the constant region. Three-round nested multiplex PCR performed with slightly modified ARM-PCR produced the TCR beta libraries. Both of the initial two PCR rounds ran for roughly 11 cycles and employed TRBV1-TRBV30 forward primers alongside a C-beta reverse primer. TCRdb itself ran the multiplex PCR reads through MiXCR, one entry per CDR3 protein. The table includes about 100,000 distinct CDR3 sequences, about 73% detected once. J lost 3 bases, V lost 2 bases, and 1 base had no gene match. The length of the CDR3 is 14 residues. Germline CDR1 reads SGHRS; CDR2 reads YFSETQ. Study-level findings and limits: Tumor tissue displayed a significantly greater top-250-clone fraction than blood (p = 0.039). Pairs comparing tumor with adjacent tissue or blood overlapped less than pairs drawn from tumor regions.

This clonotype was seen only once. Its antigen is currently unknown. The sequenced material came from tumor-adjacent normal liver tissue. The chain carries TRBV5-1 and TRBJ2-1; 8 bases align to TRBD2. The source is a middle-aged man with primary liver carcinoma and hepatitis B virus infection. The CDR3 sequence: CASSFGTSYNEQFF. Here the CDR3 DNA reads TGCGCCAGCAGCTTTGGGACTAGCTACAATGAGCAGTTCTTC.